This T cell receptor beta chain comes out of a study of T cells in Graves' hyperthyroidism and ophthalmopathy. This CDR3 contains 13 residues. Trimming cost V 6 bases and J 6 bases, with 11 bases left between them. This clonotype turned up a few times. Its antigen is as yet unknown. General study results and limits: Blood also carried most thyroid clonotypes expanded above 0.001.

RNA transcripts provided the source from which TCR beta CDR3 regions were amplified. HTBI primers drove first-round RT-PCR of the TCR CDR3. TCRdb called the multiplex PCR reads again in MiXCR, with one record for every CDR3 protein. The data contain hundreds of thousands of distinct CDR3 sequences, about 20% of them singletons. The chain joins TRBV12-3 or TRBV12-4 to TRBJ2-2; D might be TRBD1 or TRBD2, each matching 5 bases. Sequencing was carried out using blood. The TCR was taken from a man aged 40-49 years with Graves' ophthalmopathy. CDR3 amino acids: CASSGTGPGELFF. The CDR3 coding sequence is TGTGCCAGCAGCGGGACGGGCCCCGGGGAGCTGTTTTTT.